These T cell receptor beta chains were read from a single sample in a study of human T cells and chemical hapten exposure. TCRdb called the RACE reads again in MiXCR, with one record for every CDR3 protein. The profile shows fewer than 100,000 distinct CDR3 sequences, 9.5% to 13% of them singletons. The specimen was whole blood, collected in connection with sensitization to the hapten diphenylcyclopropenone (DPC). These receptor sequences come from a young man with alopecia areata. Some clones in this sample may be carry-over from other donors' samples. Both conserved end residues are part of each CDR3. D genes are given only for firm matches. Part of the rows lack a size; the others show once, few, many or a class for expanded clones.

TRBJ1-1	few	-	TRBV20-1	CSARVWTEAFF	TGCAGTGCTAGGGTTTGGACTGAAGCTTTCTTT
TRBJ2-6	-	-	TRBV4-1	CASSHKVSGANVLTF	TGCGCCAGCAGCCACAAAGTTTCTGGGGCCAACGTCCTGACTTTC
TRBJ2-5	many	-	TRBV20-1	CSARSGGPSETQYF	TGCAGTGCTAGATCCGGGGGGCCGAGTGAGACCCAGTACTTC
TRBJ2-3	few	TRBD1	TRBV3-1	CASSQALPERTGGIIDTQYF	TGTGCCAGCAGCCAAGCCCTGCCGGAGCGGACAGGGGGAATTATAGATACGCAGTATTTT
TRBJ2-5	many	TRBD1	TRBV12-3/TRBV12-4	CASSLGTGQETQYF	TGTGCCAGCAGTCTCGGGACAGGACAAGAGACCCAGTACTTC
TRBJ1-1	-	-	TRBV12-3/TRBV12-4	CASSLFGPNTEAFF	TGTGCCAGCAGTCTCTTCGGACCTAACACTGAAGCTTTCTTT
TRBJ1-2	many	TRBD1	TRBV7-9	CASNRQGDYGYTF	TGTGCCAGCAACAGACAGGGTGACTATGGCTACACCTTC
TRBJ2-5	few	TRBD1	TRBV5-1	CASSLNTGGEETQYF	TGCGCCAGCAGCTTGAACACAGGGGGCGAAGAGACCCAGTACTTC
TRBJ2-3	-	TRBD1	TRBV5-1	CASSFAGTGGTDTQYF	TGCGCCAGCAGCTTTGCCGGGACAGGGGGCACAGATACGCAGTATTTT
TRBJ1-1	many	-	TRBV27	CASSPPADTEAFF	TGTGCCAGCAGTCCCCCAGCAGACACTGAAGCTTTCTTT
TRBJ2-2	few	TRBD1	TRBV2	CASRIDRVPTGELFF	TGTGCCAGCAGAATCGACAGGGTCCCCACCGGGGAGCTGTTTTTT
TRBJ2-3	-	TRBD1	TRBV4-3	CASSLNRGRADTQYF	TGCGCCAGCAGCCTAAACAGGGGACGGGCAGATACGCAGTATTTT
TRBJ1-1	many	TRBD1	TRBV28	CASSARGLGVTEAFF	TGTGCCAGCAGTGCCAGGGGGCTCGGGGTCACTGAAGCTTTCTTT
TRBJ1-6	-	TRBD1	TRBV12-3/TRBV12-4	CASSLRQGNSPLHF	TGTGCCAGCAGTCTGAGACAGGGAAATTCACCCCTCCACTTT
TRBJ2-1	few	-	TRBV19	CASSSRPYNEQFF	TGTGCCAGTAGTTCGCGACCGTACAATGAGCAGTTCTTC
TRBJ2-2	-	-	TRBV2	CASSVGRDTGELFF	TGTGCCAGCAGTGTAGGGCGGGACACCGGGGAGCTGTTTTTT
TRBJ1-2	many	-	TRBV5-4	CASSLDWGANGYTF	TGTGCCAGCAGCTTGGACTGGGGGGCGAATGGCTACACCTTC
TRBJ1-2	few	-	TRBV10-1	CASISGRGDYGYTF	TGCGCCAGCATTTCCGGCCGGGGGGACTATGGCTACACCTTC
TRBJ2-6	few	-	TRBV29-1	CSVESDSGANVLTF	TGCAGCGTTGAATCGGACTCTGGGGCCAACGTCCTGACTTTC
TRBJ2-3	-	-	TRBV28	CATGAGDTQYF	TGTGCCACGGGGGCAGGGGATACGCAGTATTTT
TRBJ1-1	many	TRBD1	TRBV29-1	CSARGPGDTEAFF	TGCAGCGCCAGGGGGCCCGGCGACACTGAAGCTTTCTTT
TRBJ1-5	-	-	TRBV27	CASSNLNQPQHF	TGTGCCAGCAGTAATTTGAATCAGCCCCAGCATTTT
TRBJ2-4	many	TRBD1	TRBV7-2	CASSLVSVGTGGARNIQYF	TGTGCCAGCAGCTTAGTATCTGTTGGGACAGGGGGCGCGAGAAACATTCAGTACTTC
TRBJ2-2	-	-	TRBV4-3	CASSPRGPGELGTGELFF	TGCGCCAGCAGCCCTAGGGGACCAGGGGAGCTGGGCACCGGGGAGCTGTTTTTT
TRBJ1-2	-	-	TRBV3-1	CASSQGQPYGYTF	TGTGCCAGCAGCCAAGGACAGCCCTATGGCTACACCTTC
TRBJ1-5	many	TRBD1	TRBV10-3	CATGTENQPQHF	TGTGCCACCGGGACAGAAAATCAGCCCCAGCATTTT
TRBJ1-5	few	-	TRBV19	CASSIPGLGQPQHF	TGTGCCAGTAGTATACCTGGGTTAGGTCAGCCCCAGCATTTT
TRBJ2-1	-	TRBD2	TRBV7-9	CASSPRGSGGDRPFF	TGTGCCAGCAGCCCCCGGGGTAGCGGGGGGGATCGTCCGTTCTTC
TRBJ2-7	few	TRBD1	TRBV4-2	CASSHPRTGGSSYEQYF	TGTGCCAGCAGCCATCCCCGGACAGGGGGCAGCTCCTACGAGCAGTACTTC
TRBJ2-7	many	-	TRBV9	CASRCQGRRDYEQYF	TGTGCCAGCAGATGTCAGGGTCGACGGGATTACGAGCAGTACTTC
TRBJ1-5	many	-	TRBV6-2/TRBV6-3	CASSRSSNQPQHF	TGTGCCAGCAGTCGGTCTAGCAATCAGCCCCAGCATTTT